This is a list of T cell receptor beta chains from one sample in a study of breast tumors, draining lymph nodes, adjacent tissues. TCRdb re-analysed the multiplex PCR reads in MiXCR, keeping a single row per CDR3 protein. Of approximately 52,000 distinct CDR3 sequences listed, 35% to 50% were seen once; the top ten hold roughly a tenth. The sample consisted of breast tumor tissue. All receptors derive from a female donor with breast cancer. Some clones in this sample may be carry-over from other donors' samples. The CDR3 runs from the conserved cysteine through the conserved F or W. Fields, in order: V gene, J gene, clone size, D gene, CDR3 DNA, CDR3 protein. The D gene is left open where the match is weak. Where a row states a size, it is once, few, many or the class of an expanded clone; other rows omit it.

TRBV5-1	TRBJ2-1	.	.	TGCGCCAGCAGCTTACAGGGAGGATACAATGAGCAGTTCTTC	CASSLQGGYNEQFF
TRBV28	TRBJ2-1	.	.	TGTGCCAGCAGTTCCGGGGGAAGCCTCCTTGAGCAGTTCTTC	CASSSGGSLLEQFF
TRBV7-6	TRBJ2-1	many	.	TGTGCCAGCAGCCCGGCGGGATCCCAGGGTGAGCAGTTCTTC	CASSPAGSQGEQFF
TRBV7-2	TRBJ2-1	.	.	TGTGCCAGCAGCTTAGACGGAAGCTCCTACGATGAGCAGTTCTTC	CASSLDGSSYDEQFF
TRBV12-3/TRBV12-4	TRBJ1-2	.	TRBD1	TGTGCCAGCACCCGGACAGGGGCGATCTATGGCTACACCTTC	CASTRTGAIYGYTF
TRBV7-9	TRBJ2-7	.	TRBD1	TGTGCCAGCAGCGTCTCCGGGACAGGGGTGGAAGAGCAGTACTTC	CASSVSGTGVEEQYF
TRBV6-2/TRBV6-3	TRBJ2-5	many	.	TGTGCCAGCAGTCCATTGGGGGAAGAGACCCAGTACTTC	CASSPLGEETQYF
TRBV10-3	TRBJ2-1	many	TRBD1	TGTGCCATCTCTAACGGACAGGGTATTTTCAATGAGCAGTTCTTC	CAISNGQGIFNEQFF
TRBV19	TRBJ1-4	.	.	TGTGCCAGTAGTGAATCCAGGGGTCATGAAAAACTGTGTTTT	CASSESRGHEKLCF
TRBV7-2	TRBJ1-3	.	.	TGTGCCAGCAGCTCTCAACCAGACGGAAGCACCATGTATTTT	CASSSQPDGSTMYF
TRBV18	TRBJ2-5	many	.	TGTGCCAGCTCAGCAAAGGGAAGTCGGGAGACCCAGTACTTC	CASSAKGSRETQYF
TRBV6-6	TRBJ2-7	many	TRBD2	TGTGCCAGCAGAATGACTAGCGGGAGGGCCCCGTACTTC	CASRMTSGRAPYF
TRBV7-8	TRBJ1-2	.	.	TGTGCCAGCAGCTTGCAGCCGACGGGGGGGGGCTACACCTTC	CASSLQPTGGGYTF
TRBV5-1	TRBJ2-1	many	.	TGCGCCAGCAGCTTGGAGGGGGGTTCGTTCATTGAGCAGTTCTTC	CASSLEGGSFIEQFF
TRBV9	TRBJ2-3	.	TRBD2	TGTGCCAGCAGCGTAGAGGATTGGACTAGCGGTAGGGGGTACAATGAGCAGTATTTT	CASSVEDWTSGRGYNEQYF
TRBV6-2/TRBV6-3	TRBJ1-5	many	TRBD1	TGTGCCAGCGAAACAGGGGAAGGACAGCCCCAGCATTTT	CASETGEGQPQHF
TRBV14	TRBJ2-5	many	.	TGTGCCAGCAGCCAAGACAGAGGTGTAGGAGAGACCCAGTACTTC	CASSQDRGVGETQYF
TRBV19	TRBJ2-7	many	TRBD1	TGTGCCAGTAGTACGACAGGGAGCGCCTACGAGCAGTACTTC	CASSTTGSAYEQYF
TRBV2	TRBJ2-2	many	TRBD1	TGTGCCAGCAAACAGGGGGCCGGGGAGCTGTTTTTT	CASKQGAGELFF
TRBV6-2/TRBV6-3	TRBJ2-5	.	TRBD2	TGTGCCAGCAGCCCCCTTAGCGGGAGGGCCGACAGGGCGGAAGAGACCCAGTACTTC	CASSPLSGRADRAEETQYF
TRBV4-1	TRBJ1-2	many	TRBD1	TGCGCCAGCAGCCAAAATCGACCGGGACAGGGGGCGCCTAACTATGGCTACACCTTC	CASSQNRPGQGAPNYGYTF
TRBV13	TRBJ1-2	.	.	TGTGCCAGCAGCAAGACGACTAGCGGGAGAAGCTACACCTTC	CASSKTTSGRSYTF
TRBV20-1	TRBJ2-1	many	.	TGCAGTGCCACAGCGGAGAGCTCCTACAATGAGCAGTTCTTC	CSATAESSYNEQFF
TRBV2	TRBJ2-2	many	.	TGTGCCAGCCGACCAATGGGAACCACCGGGGAGCTGTTTTTT	CASRPMGTTGELFF
TRBV7-2	TRBJ2-7	many	.	TGTGCCAGCAGCCTCGCCGGGGAGATGAAAGAGCAGTACTTC	CASSLAGEMKEQYF
TRBV11-1	TRBJ1-6	.	.	TGTGCCAGCAGCTTAGTGGGGGGGACGGGTTCACCCCTCCACTTT	CASSLVGGTGSPLHF